The 9 T cell receptor beta chains below all came from one sample that was sequenced in a study of patients and donors after allogeneic stem cell transplantation. One entry per CDR3 protein results from TCRdb running MiXCR on the RT-PCR reads. The sample holds about 150,000 distinct CDR3 sequences, about a third seen once. The sample comprised blood, either unsorted or a sorted T cell fraction (not recorded which). These receptors were taken from a human donor who was either an allogeneic HSCT recipient or a stem cell or donor lymphocyte infusion donor (not recorded which). It is not recorded whose cells these are; they may come from a transplant donor.

The chain has TRBV7-2 and TRBJ2-1; no firm D call. The CDR3 length is 13 residues. Per germline, CDR1 SGHTA and CDR2 FQGNSA. Trimming cost V 1 base and J 5 bases, with 6 bases left between them. CDR3 nucleotide sequence: TGTGCCAGCAGCTTAGACCTAGACAATGAGCAGTTCTTC. Amino acids: CASSLDLDNEQFF.

This clonotype was recorded only once. The chain couples TRBV5-5 to TRBJ1-1; D is uncertain. The CDR3 contains 12 residues. V was trimmed by 3 bases and J by 5 bases, leaving 8 bases between them. Germline CDR1 SGHKS, CDR2 YYEKEE (reference sequence). The CDR3 nucleotides are TGTGCCAGCAGCTGGACGAATACTGAAGCTTTCTTT. This gives the protein CASSWTNTEAFF.

This chain connects TRBV6-4 to TRBJ1-6; D perhaps matches TRBD1 (5 bases). In germline, CDR1 is MRHNA, CDR2 SNTAGT. The CDR3 consists of 16 residues. The V gene lost 4 bases and the J gene lost 4 bases, with 14 bases spanning the gap. CDR3 sequence (DNA): TGTGCCAGCAGTGGCAGGGAATTTGGGTATAATTCACCCCTCCACTTT. Translated, it gives CASSGREFGYNSPLHF.

This clonotype came up once. CDR3 amino acids: CATSDPPGTGELFF. DNA for the CDR3: TGTGCCACCAGTGATCCCCCGGGGACCGGGGAGCTGTTTTTT. This chain links TRBV24-1 with TRBJ2-2, with D maybe TRBD2 (5 bases). CDR1 and CDR2 from the germline V gene are KGHDR and SFDVKD. This CDR3 is 14 amino acids long. V shed 3 bases and J shed 5 bases, with 9 bases lying between them.

The chain uses TRBV12-3 or TRBV12-4 and TRBJ1-3; D is ambiguous. CDR3 length: 14 residues. V dropped 5 bases and J dropped 1 base, with 9 bases sitting between them. Written as DNA, the CDR3 is TGTGCCAGCAGTCTCGACGGTTCTGGAAACACCATATATTTT. Amino acid sequence: CASSLDGSGNTIYF.

The chain recombines TRBV30 with TRBJ1-1; TRBD1 is a possible D gene (5 bases). The V and J ends lost 2 bases and 0 bases respectively, with 16 bases between them. Germline V gene sequence: CDR1 GTSNPN, CDR2 SVGIG (reference sequence). CDR3 length: 16 residues. As DNA, the CDR3 is TGTGCCTGGAGTCTCCGGGGACGGCTAATGAACACTGAAGCTTTCTTT. This gives the protein CAWSLRGRLMNTEAFF. Using reference TRBV30 and TRBJ1-1 for the parts outside the CDR3, the full variable domain is SQTIHQWPATLVQPVGSPLSLECTVEGTSNPNLYWYRQAAGRGLQLLFYSVGIGQISSEVPQNLSASRPQDRQFILSSKKLLLSDSGFYLCAWSLRGRLMNTEAFFGQGTRLTVV.

V and J are TRBV27 and TRBJ2-7; TRBD1 is a possible D gene (5 bases). In germline, CDR1 is MNHEY, CDR2 SMNVEV (reference sequence). There are 13 residues in the CDR3. V shed 2 bases and J shed 7 bases, with 12 bases lying between them. The CDR3 region is CASSLSPHREQYV. The DNA of the CDR3 is TGTGCCAGCAGTTTAAGTCCACACAGGGAGCAGTACGTC.

In its sample, this clonotype was seen a few times. The V and J genes are TRBV29-1 and TRBJ1-2, with D uncertain. V was pared by 4 bases and J by 8 bases, with 14 bases between. Looked up from germline, CDR1 is SQVTM and CDR2 is ANQGSEA. This CDR3 region has 12 residues. The CDR3 sequence: CSVVAVGGGYTF. Here the CDR3 DNA reads TGCAGCGTTGTAGCGGTTGGTGGAGGCTACACCTTC.

The chain is built from TRBV5-1 and TRBJ1-1; perhaps TRBD1 as D (5 bases). The CDR3 has 13 residues. Trimming stripped 0 bases from V and 10 bases from J, with 13 bases between. Germline V lookup: CDR1 SGHRS, CDR2 YFSETQ. The CDR3 loop is CASSLGNPGGAFF. CDR3 DNA sequence: TGCGCCAGCAGCTTGGGGAACCCTGGGGGAGCTTTCTTT.